This T cell receptor (beta chain) came from a study of T cell responses to AZD1222 COVID-19 vaccine. Study context: Whether given at about 4 or about 12 weeks, second doses were pooled. Notes on the study in general: Among AZD1222 vaccinees, only six or seven were seropositive at baseline.

The protocol was immunoSEQ multiplex PCR, while the TCRdb copy is restricted to in-frame clones and leaves out a portion. The sample lists around 130,000 clones, 85% to 95% occurring once. With regard to this clone: Its antigen is still unknown. Sequence at one end of the junction differs from germline and may be a read error.

The sequence came from an adult in good health. Sequenced here: peripheral blood, sampled on day 0 of AZD1222 vaccination.

The CDR3 DNA reads as TGCAGCGCTGAAAGGGACACGAGCTCCTACAATGAGCAGTTCTTC. Protein sequence: CSAERDTSSYNEQFF. The V call is TRBV29-1, the J call TRBJ2-1, with D maybe TRBD1 (6 bases). This CDR3 comprises 15 residues. Germline CDR1 SQVTM, CDR2 ANQGSEA.